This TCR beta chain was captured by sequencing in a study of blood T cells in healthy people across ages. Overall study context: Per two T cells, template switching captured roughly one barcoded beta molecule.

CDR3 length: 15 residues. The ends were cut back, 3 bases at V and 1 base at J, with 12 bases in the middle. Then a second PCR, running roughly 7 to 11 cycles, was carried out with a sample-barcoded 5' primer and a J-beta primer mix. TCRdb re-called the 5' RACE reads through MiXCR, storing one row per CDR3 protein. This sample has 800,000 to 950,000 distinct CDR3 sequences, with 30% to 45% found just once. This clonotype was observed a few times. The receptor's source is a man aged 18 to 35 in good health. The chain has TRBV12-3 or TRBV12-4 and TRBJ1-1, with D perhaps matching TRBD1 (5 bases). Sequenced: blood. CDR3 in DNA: TGTGCCAGCAGTTTGTATGCGGGGCGGAACACTGAAGCTTTCTTT. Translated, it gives CASSLYAGRNTEAFF.